The rows below give T cell receptor beta chains drawn from one sample of a study of response to subunit inactivated influenza vaccine. TCRdb reprocessed the RT-PCR reads via MiXCR and lists one record per CDR3 protein. The sample lists more than 200,000 distinct CDR3 sequences, 10% to 15% occurring once. The material sequenced was non-naive T cells sorted from PBMCs, taken roughly 2 weeks before vaccination. Every receptor here comes from a man in his fifties or sixties who received an inactivated influenza vaccine. The CDR3 runs from the conserved cysteine through the conserved F or W. The D gene is left open where the match is weak. Size is stated for part of the rows, as once, few or many counts, or as a class when the clone is expanded.

- | TRBJ2-1 | TRBV5-1 | TRBD2 | TGCGCCAGCAGCTTGGGGGCTAGCGGGAGCGGTATGAATGAGCAGTTCTTC | CASSLGASGSGMNEQFF
- | TRBJ2-2 | TRBV20-1 | - | TGCAGTGCTAGAAGGTCGGCCGGGGAGCTGTTTTTT | CSARRSAGELFF
few | TRBJ2-2 | TRBV3-1 | - | TGTGCCAGCAGCCAAGGGGCAGGGCTAAACACCGGGGAGCTGTTTTTT | CASSQGAGLNTGELFF
- | TRBJ2-5 | TRBV7-8 | TRBD1 | TGTGCCAGCAGCTTGAGAAACAGGGGGACGGGGTTAGAGACCCAGTACTTC | CASSLRNRGTGLETQYF
few | TRBJ1-2 | TRBV12-3/TRBV12-4 | - | TGTGCCAGCAGTTCCTCCTATGGCTACACCTTC | CASSSSYGYTF
- | TRBJ2-3 | TRBV28 | - | TGTGCCAGTGGGACTCCGGCGGGCACAGATACGCAGTATTTT | CASGTPAGTDTQYF
- | TRBJ1-1 | TRBV20-1 | - | TGCAGTGCTAGAGCCGGGGGGAAGAACACTGAAGCTTTCTTT | CSARAGGKNTEAFF
few | TRBJ2-3 | TRBV14 | TRBD2 | TGTGCCAGCGCGATAACTAGCGGACTCACAGATACGCAGTATTTT | CASAITSGLTDTQYF
many | TRBJ1-5 | TRBV3-1 | - | TGTGCCAGCAGCCAGTTCAGGGCCACCAATCAGCCCCAGCATTTT | CASSQFRATNQPQHF
- | TRBJ2-7 | TRBV4-3 | TRBD2 | TGCGCCAGCAGCCAAGATGGGCGGGAGACACACTACGAGCAGTACTTC | CASSQDGRETHYEQYF
- | TRBJ2-7 | TRBV7-9 | TRBD1 | TGTGCCAGCAGCTCGGGACAGGGGGCGATCAACGAGCAGTACTTC | CASSSGQGAINEQYF
few | TRBJ2-7 | TRBV7-9 | - | TGTGCCAGCAGCGACCACAGGGACCAGCAAGGGGACGAGCAGTACTTC | CASSDHRDQQGDEQYF
many | TRBJ1-2 | TRBV6-2/TRBV6-3 | - | TGTGCCAGCAGAACGACAGTTAACTATGGCTACACCTTC | CASRTTVNYGYTF
many | TRBJ2-7 | TRBV9 | - | TGTGCCAGCTCAAGGGGGTTAGAGACCTACGAGCAGTACTTC | CASSRGLETYEQYF
few | TRBJ1-6 | TRBV27 | - | TGTGCCAGCAGGCTAGTCGAAAATTCACCCCTCCACTTT | CASRLVENSPLHF
few | TRBJ1-6 | TRBV4-2 | TRBD1 | TGTGCCAGCAGCCAAGCCCCGGGACAGTATAATTCACCCCTCCACTTT | CASSQAPGQYNSPLHF
- | TRBJ1-2 | TRBV20-1 | - | TGCAGTGCCGAACCCGGAGGGTCCTCTTGGGGCTACACCTTC | CSAEPGGSSWGYTF
- | TRBJ1-4 | TRBV6-1 | - | TGTGCCAGCAGTCGCGAACGAAATGAAAAACTGTTTTTT | CASSRERNEKLFF
- | TRBJ2-5 | TRBV6-5 | TRBD2 | TGTGCCAGCAGTAACCCCCGGCTAGCGGAAGAGACCCAGTACTTC | CASSNPRLAEETQYF
- | TRBJ2-1 | TRBV6-1 | - | TGTGCCAGCAGTGGGGTAGGATCCTACAATGAGCAGTTCTTC | CASSGVGSYNEQFF
few | TRBJ1-4 | TRBV27 | TRBD1 | TGTGCCAGCGGGACAGGGACAGCTTTTGATGAAAAACTGTTTTTT | CASGTGTAFDEKLFF
few | TRBJ2-4 | TRBV28 | - | TGTGCCAGCAGTTCAACGACTCCTCGGGACATTCAGTACTTC | CASSSTTPRDIQYF
many | TRBJ2-7 | TRBV5-1 | - | TGCGCCAGCAGCTCACCGGGCCCAACCTACGAGCAGTACTTC | CASSSPGPTYEQYF
few | TRBJ1-1 | TRBV5-1 | TRBD1 | TGCGCCAGCAGCGCGGGACAGCAAAACACTGAAGCTTTCTTT | CASSAGQQNTEAFF
- | TRBJ2-7 | TRBV7-2 | - | TGTGCCAGCAGCCTCCGGGATCATTACGAGCAGTACTTC | CASSLRDHYEQYF
many | TRBJ1-1 | TRBV20-1 | - | TGCAGTGCTAGCAGGGGACACACTGAAGCTTTCTTT | CSASRGHTEAFF
few | TRBJ1-1 | TRBV2 | - | TGTGCCAGCAGTGAAGCTAGTGCTGAAGCTTTCTTT | CASSEASAEAFF
few | TRBJ2-2 | TRBV20-1 | TRBD2 | TGCAGTGCTCGAGGGCTAGCGGGGGGGAACACCGGGGAGCTGTTTTTT | CSARGLAGGNTGELFF
few | TRBJ2-1 | TRBV7-7 | TRBD2 | TGTGCTAGCAGCTCGGGACTAGCGGGGGCTGGTGAGCAGTTCTTC | CASSSGLAGAGEQFF
- | TRBJ2-1 | TRBV4-3 | TRBD2 | TGCGCCAGCAGCCAACTTAGGACTAGCGTGAATGAGCAGTTCTTC | CASSQLRTSVNEQFF
many | TRBJ2-1 | TRBV11-1 | TRBD2 | TGTGCCAGCAGCTTTCCTCCCAGGCTAGCGGGAAAGAGGGATGAGCAGTTCTTC | CASSFPPRLAGKRDEQFF
- | TRBJ1-2 | TRBV20-1 | - | TGCAGTGCTAGAGAACAGGGAGTCCTAGGATTAGGCTACACCTTC | CSAREQGVLGLGYTF
many | TRBJ2-7 | TRBV3-1 | - | TGTGCCAGCAGCCTCTCGTTCTACGAGCAGTACTTC | CASSLSFYEQYF
few | TRBJ1-4 | TRBV30 | - | TGTGCCTGGAGTGTACATGAAAAACTGTTTTTT | CAWSVHEKLFF
few | TRBJ2-2 | TRBV7-8 | - | TGTGCCAGCAGCGCTCCTACCGGGGAGCTGTTTTTT | CASSAPTGELFF
- | TRBJ2-7 | TRBV27 | TRBD2 | TGTGCCAGCAGTTTAGTTGGGGGAGGGCTTATCTACGAGCAGTACTTC | CASSLVGGGLIYEQYF
- | TRBJ1-5 | TRBV20-1 | TRBD1 | TGCAGTGCTAGAGACCTACAGGGGAGCAATCAGCCCCAGCATTTT | CSARDLQGSNQPQHF
- | TRBJ2-6 | TRBV20-1 | TRBD1 | TGCAGTGCTAGAGATGACAGGGTTAGTGGGGCCAACGTCCTGACTTTC | CSARDDRVSGANVLTF
many | TRBJ2-5 | TRBV7-6 | TRBD2 | TGTGCCAGCAGCGATATTGCTCTAGGGACTAAAGAGACCCAGTACTTC | CASSDIALGTKETQYF
few | TRBJ2-2 | TRBV12-3/TRBV12-4 | TRBD1 | TGTGCCAGCAGAACAGGGGCTAGTGGCACCGGGGAGCTGTTTTTT | CASRTGASGTGELFF
- | TRBJ2-1 | TRBV19 | - | TGTGCCAGTAAGCGAGGGCTGGAGAGGAATGAGCAGTTCTTC | CASKRGLERNEQFF
many | TRBJ2-2 | TRBV12-3/TRBV12-4 | TRBD1 | TGTGCCAGCAGTGAACAGGGGGCGGAGGCGAACACCGGGGAGCTGTTTTTT | CASSEQGAEANTGELFF
- | TRBJ2-5 | TRBV6-5 | TRBD2 | TGTGCCAGCAGTTACTCGGCTCTAGCGGGGGGGCCAGAGACCCAGTACTTC | CASSYSALAGGPETQYF
few | TRBJ2-3 | TRBV28 | - | TGTGCCAGCAGTCCCCTTGCGGGTTTCACAGATACGCAGTATTTT | CASSPLAGFTDTQYF
- | TRBJ2-5 | TRBV5-1 | - | TGCGCCAGCAGCCAAGGACGGGCGAGAGAGACCCAGTACTTC | CASSQGRARETQYF
few | TRBJ1-1 | TRBV18 | - | TGTGCCAGCTCACACCCTTTCTGGAACACTGAAGCTTTCTTT | CASSHPFWNTEAFF
- | TRBJ2-3 | TRBV19 | - | TGTGCCAGTAGTCGGAGTCTCCACTACACAGGTACGCAGTATTTT | CASSRSLHYTGTQYF
- | TRBJ2-5 | TRBV20-1 | - | TGCAGAGGGACTTACCAAGAGACCCAGTACTTC | CRGTYQETQYF
few | TRBJ2-7 | TRBV20-1 | TRBD1 | TGCAGTGCTGGAACCGGGACAGGGTCCCACGAGCAGTACTTC | CSAGTGTGSHEQYF
- | TRBJ2-2 | TRBV7-9 | - | TGTGCCAGCAGCTGGTCCGGGACGGTGAACACCGGGGAGCTGTTTTTT | CASSWSGTVNTGELFF